These 13 T cell receptor beta chains came from one sample sequenced in a study of T cell responses to AZD1222 COVID-19 vaccine (dated by TCRdb to the early 2020s). The sample's time point label, decoded: baseline before first vaccination. Libraries came from the immunoSEQ multiplex PCR assay. The table was pulled from immuneACCESS by TCRdb, which kept in-frame rearrangements only. Such tables lose some clones; where checked, under half of the loss comes from unresolved V genes, and the rest has no known cause. The sample table contains 90,000 to 100,000 clones; only one count was recorded for around nine tenths of them. Approximately 7% of the sample lies in the top ten. Sample: peripheral blood, taken on day 0 of AZD1222 vaccination. These receptor sequences come from an adult in good health.

The chain joins TRBV11-2 to TRBJ2-3; 9 bases map to TRBD1. CDR1 is SGHAT, CDR2 FQNNGV, per germline. Losses at the gene ends were 0 bases for V and 5 bases for J; bases not matched to a gene: 12. CDR3 size: 18 residues. In DNA form, the CDR3 reads TGTGCCAGCAGCTTAGAGGCTCGGGGAACAGGGGGCGAAGATACGCAGTATTTT. Translated: CASSLEARGTGGEDTQYF. Combining the CDR3 with reference TRBV11-2 and TRBJ2-3 gives the whole variable domain EAGVAQSPRYKIIEKRQSVAFWCNPISGHATLYWYQQILGQGPKLLIQFQNNGVVDDSQLPKDRFSAERLKGVDSTLKIQPAKLEDSAVYLCASSLEARGTGGEDTQYFGPGTRLTVL.

This sequence joins TRBV3-1 (or the pseudogene TRBV3-2) and TRBJ1-2; D is possibly TRBD1 (6 bases). This CDR3 spans 16 amino acids. Germline CDR1 and CDR2: LGHDT and YNNKEL (reference sequence). V dropped 0 bases and J dropped 4 bases, with 15 bases sitting between them. This CDR3 is CASSQDRAGAFYGYTF. CDR3 nucleotide sequence: TGTGCCAGCAGCCAAGATAGGGCAGGGGCCTTCTATGGCTACACCTTC.

The rearrangement joins TRBV10-3 to TRBJ2-1; possible D gene TRBD2, 6 bases. Trimming removed 6 bases at V and 0 bases at J, with 15 bases between. Germline V gene sequence: CDR1 ENHRY, CDR2 SYGVKD. The CDR3 has 16 amino acids. The CDR3: CAIRASGSSSYNEQFF. The CDR3 DNA reads TGTGCCATCAGGGCGAGCGGGTCGAGCTCCTACAATGAGCAGTTCTTC.

The chain combines TRBV6-5 with TRBJ2-7; possibly TRBD1 for D (6 bases). Looked up from germline, CDR1 is MNHEY and CDR2 is SVGAGI. V lost 4 bases and J 0 bases, leaving 16 bases between the germline ends. This CDR3 has 16 amino acids. CDR3 residues: CASSSPWTASSYEQYF. Here the CDR3 DNA reads TGTGCCAGCAGTTCCCCCTGGACAGCGAGCTCCTACGAGCAGTACTTC.

This sequence joins TRBV19 and TRBJ2-3; 9 bases line up with TRBD1. The CDR3 is 15 amino acids. Losses at the gene ends were 1 base for V and 1 base for J; bases not matched to a gene: 0. From germline, CDR1 is LNHDA and CDR2 SQIVND (reference sequence). The CDR3 DNA sequence: TGTGCCAGTAGTATAGGGACAGGGGGCACAGATACGCAGTATTTT. Translating gives CASSIGTGGTDTQYF.

The chain uses TRBV15 and TRBJ1-5, with a possible D match to TRBD1 (5 bases). The CDR3 length is 17 residues. The V end was cut by 5 bases, the J end by 6 bases, with 23 bases between. Germline V gives CDR1 LNHNV, CDR2 YYDKDF (reference sequence). DNA of the CDR3: TGTGCCACCAGCGCCCGCTCTGGGGCAGGGCCTAGTCAGCCCCAGCATTTT. Residues: CATSARSGAGPSQPQHF.

This clone was seen more than once but under ten times. The J gene is TRBJ2-7, the V gene TRBV10-3; 11 positions match TRBD2. The germline gives CDR1 ENHRY, CDR2 SYGVKD. This CDR3 region has 16 residues. The ends lost 10 bases at V and 7 bases at J; junction bases unmatched: 18. CDR3 coding DNA: TGTGCCACCCTAGCCACTCGAACTAGCGGGAGTGGTGAGCAGTACTTC. Protein product: CATLATRTSGSGEQYF.

The genes are TRBV28 and TRBJ1-1; the D is unclear. The V gene's germline CDR1 is MDHEN and CDR2 SYDVKM. Trimming left V 7 bases short and J 11 bases short, with 20 bases between. The CDR3 runs 13 residues. This CDR3 reads CASTPLFSRVAFF. The CDR3 DNA is TGTGCCAGCACCCCTTTGTTTTCCCGGGTGGCTTTCTTT.

In this sample, this clone turned up once. The J gene is TRBJ1-3, the V gene TRBV19; possibly TRBD1 for D (5 bases). The CDR3 runs 17 residues. The germline V gene encodes CDR1 LNHDA and CDR2 SQIVND (reference sequence). Trimming left V 7 bases short and J 3 bases short, with 22 bases between. CDR3 sequence: CASTPTDIPGGGNTIYF. In DNA, the CDR3 is TGTGCCAGTACCCCCACCGACATTCCCGGGGGTGGAAACACCATATATTTT.

The J gene is TRBJ1-1, the V gene TRBV24-1; D is perhaps TRBD1 (6 bases). With 7 bases removed from V and 4 bases from J, the gap between germline ends came to 12 bases. Germline CDR1 is KGHDR and CDR2 is SFDVKD. The CDR3 is 13 amino acids. The CDR3 region has the DNA TGTGCCACCAGCGGGGGGCTGGGCACTGAAGCTTTCTTT. Translated, it gives CATSGGLGTEAFF.

The chain is built from TRBV6-2 or TRBV6-3 and TRBJ2-2; TRBD2 matches at 8 bases. This CDR3 spans 15 amino acids. Trimming cost V 6 bases and J 0 bases; bases outside gene matches: 3. Germline CDR1 reads MNHEY; CDR2 reads SVGEGT. The CDR3 spells CASSPGLANTGELFF. The CDR3, as DNA: TGTGCCAGCAGCCCGGGACTAGCGAACACCGGGGAGCTGTTTTTT.

The chain joins TRBV6-6 to TRBJ2-7, with 8 nucleotides matching TRBD1. CDR3 length equals 15 residues. Germline CDR1 MNHNY, CDR2 SVGAGI (reference sequence). J gave up 5 bases and V 5 bases, and 11 bases lay outside the gene matches. CDR3 in amino acids: CASSQTGAAQNEQYF. CDR3 DNA sequence: TGTGCCAGCAGTCAGACAGGGGCTGCCCAGAACGAGCAGTACTTC.

This chain joins TRBV5-4 and TRBJ1-2; D not resolved. There are 14 residues in the CDR3. With 3 bases removed from V and 7 bases from J, the gap between germline ends came to 16 bases. Looked up from germline, CDR1 is SGHNT and CDR2 is YYREEE (reference sequence). CDR3 in amino acids: CASSSPTVPFGYTF. The DNA for the CDR3 is TGTGCCAGCAGCTCCCCCACGGTCCCTTTTGGCTACACCTTC.